The rows below give T cell receptor beta chains drawn from one sample of a study of regulatory T cells in long-lasting Graves disease. One entry per CDR3 protein results from TCRdb running MiXCR on the multiplex PCR reads. The repertoire includes around 400,000 distinct CDR3 sequences, 23% of them detected once, and approximately 28% sits in the top ten. The sequencing here drew on peripheral blood mononuclear cells (PBMCs), taken when the disease was refractory, from a patient treated with antithyroid drugs. The receptors were sampled from a female donor with Graves disease. Each CDR3 is given with its conserved first and last residue. D genes are given only for firm matches. Clone size appears in some rows only: once, few, many, or a class for an expanded clone.

j_gene | abundance | v_gene | d_gene | CDR3nt | CDR3aa
TRBJ1-2 | many | TRBV20-1 | TRBD1 | TGCAGTGCCGATGACAGGGCTACTAACTATGGCTACACCTTC | CSADDRATNYGYTF
TRBJ1-1 | NA | TRBV3-1 | TRBD1 | TGTGCCAGCAGCCAATGGACAGGGATAGCCCAGGGGGCTAGGGCTGAAGCTTTCTTT | CASSQWTGIAQGARAEAFF
TRBJ2-1 | NA | TRBV24-1 | NA | TGTGCCACCAGTGACCATAGCGGAGCCTACAATGAGCAGTTCTTC | CATSDHSGAYNEQFF
TRBJ1-2 | few | TRBV7-8 | NA | TGTGCCAGCAGCTTTATGGTTGGGGGCATGGCTGGCTACACCTTC | CASSFMVGGMAGYTF
TRBJ2-1 | few | TRBV12-5 | TRBD2 | TGTGCTAGTGGCATGGGACTAGCGGGGAACAATGAGCAGTTCTTC | CASGMGLAGNNEQFF
TRBJ2-2 | many | TRBV2 | NA | TGTGCCAGCAGTGTCGGTAGCGGAAATAACGGGGAGCTGTTTTTT | CASSVGSGNNGELFF
TRBJ1-5 | NA | TRBV7-9 | TRBD1 | TGTGCCAGCAGCTCCGGACAGGGGGCGAATCAGCCCCAGCATTTT | CASSSGQGANQPQHF
TRBJ2-7 | NA | TRBV6-1 | NA | TGTGCCAGCATCCAAGGGACCTCCCGGTGGGGGAACTCCTACGAGCAGTACTTC | CASIQGTSRWGNSYEQYF
TRBJ2-7 | NA | TRBV28 | NA | TGTGCCAGCAGTTCACCCAGCCGGGGGGCCCTCGAGCAGTACTTC | CASSSPSRGALEQYF
TRBJ1-2 | NA | TRBV19 | TRBD1 | TGTGCCAGTATTCAGACAGGGGGCATTGGCTACACCTTC | CASIQTGGIGYTF
TRBJ1-1 | NA | TRBV10-3 | NA | TGTGCCATCAGTCCGGGACCGAAGAACACTGAAGCTTTCTTT | CAISPGPKNTEAFF
TRBJ1-2 | few | TRBV19 | TRBD1 | TGTGCCAGTAAAGGACAGGCGCTCTATGGCTACACCTTC | CASKGQALYGYTF
TRBJ1-1 | few | TRBV3-1 | TRBD1 | TGTGCCAGCAGCGAGGGACAGGGGAGAGTGGGGACTGAAGCTTTCTTT | CASSEGQGRVGTEAFF
TRBJ1-2 | few | TRBV10-3 | TRBD1 | TGTGCCATCAGTGACCCGACAGGGGACTATGGCTACACCTTC | CAISDPTGDYGYTF
TRBJ1-6 | many | TRBV20-1 | NA | TGCAGTGCTAGAGCGGGGGCGGTAATTCGCTCACCCCTCCACTTT | CSARAGAVIRSPLHF
TRBJ2-6 | many | TRBV7-2 | NA | TGTGCCAGCAGCTTGACAGGTGGGGCTGGGGCCAACGTCCTGACTTTC | CASSLTGGAGANVLTF
TRBJ2-7 | many | TRBV7-2 | NA | TGTGCCAGCAGCTCCCACGAGGGGCCCTACGAGCAGTACTTC | CASSSHEGPYEQYF
TRBJ2-5 | many | TRBV20-1 | NA | TGCAGTGCTAGACACCCAGCGTCAGAGACCCAGTACTTC | CSARHPASETQYF
TRBJ2-6 | NA | TRBV2 | TRBD1 | TGTGCCAGCAGCCTCGGGACAGGCCTCTCTGGGGCCAACGTCCTGACTTTC | CASSLGTGLSGANVLTF
TRBJ1-2 | few | TRBV7-8 | NA | TGTGCCAGCAGCAAAGTAACCGGACATGGGTACTATGGCTACACCTTC | CASSKVTGHGYYGYTF
TRBJ1-1 | NA | TRBV6-1 | NA | TGTGCCAGCAGTGATCTCGAGAACACTGAAGCTTTCTTT | CASSDLENTEAFF
TRBJ1-3 | NA | TRBV7-8 | TRBD1 | TGTGCCAGCAGCTTAGGGGACAGGTTTACCTCTGGAAACACCATATATTTT | CASSLGDRFTSGNTIYF
TRBJ1-1 | NA | TRBV5-1 | TRBD1 | TGCGTCAGCAGCGTCGACAGGGGGGGCACTGAAGCTTTCTTT | CVSSVDRGGTEAFF
TRBJ2-7 | NA | TRBV7-2 | TRBD2 | TGTGCCAGCAGCCTGGGACTAGCGGATACCTACGAGCAGTACTTC | CASSLGLADTYEQYF
TRBJ1-5 | NA | TRBV19 | NA | TGTGCCAGTAGCAATCGATTTGACAGACAACGCAATCAGCCCCAGCATTTT | CASSNRFDRQRNQPQHF
TRBJ2-2 | many | TRBV28 | NA | TGTGCCAGCAGCCCCTCTTTCACCGGGGAGCTGTTTTTT | CASSPSFTGELFF
TRBJ1-5 | many | TRBV12-3/TRBV12-4 | TRBD1 | TGTGCCAGCAGGAGGACAGGGAGGGCCAATCAGCCCCAGCATTTT | CASRRTGRANQPQHF
TRBJ1-6 | many | TRBV28 | TRBD1 | TGTGCCAGCAGTTCCGACAGGGCGGGGTATAATTCACCCCTCCACTTT | CASSSDRAGYNSPLHF
TRBJ2-5 | many | TRBV11-2 | NA | TGTGCCAGCAGCTCAGGGATGGGGGGTCGGGAGACCCAGTACTTC | CASSSGMGGRETQYF
TRBJ2-3 | few | TRBV29-1 | NA | TGCAGCGTGGCAACGAGGGGGAGCACAGATACGCAGTATTTT | CSVATRGSTDTQYF
TRBJ2-4 | many | TRBV12-3/TRBV12-4 | NA | TGTGCCAGCAGTTCTCCCCTAGCCAAAAACATTCAGTACTTC | CASSSPLAKNIQYF
TRBJ2-7 | NA | TRBV5-5 | NA | TGTGCCAGCAGCTTCCTGAAGCTCTCCTACGAGCAGTACTTC | CASSFLKLSYEQYF
TRBJ1-5 | NA | TRBV20-1 | NA | TGCAGTGCTAGGGTCCCGGACAGCCGTCGGCCCCAGCATTTT | CSARVPDSRRPQHF
TRBJ2-1 | many | TRBV13 | NA | TGTGCCAGCAGCTTTCGGGATTACAATGAGCAGTTCTTC | CASSFRDYNEQFF
TRBJ1-1 | NA | TRBV20-1 | TRBD1 | TGCAGTGCTCCTCGACAGGGATCTGAAGCTTTCTTT | CSAPRQGSEAFF
TRBJ2-7 | NA | TRBV7-9 | NA | TGTGCCAGCACCTCATCAACTCTCTGGACCTACGAGCAGTACTTC | CASTSSTLWTYEQYF
TRBJ2-7 | NA | TRBV13 | TRBD1 | TGTGCCAGCAGCTTAGGTGGGACAGGGGAGGTCGAGCAGTACTTC | CASSLGGTGEVEQYF
TRBJ1-1 | NA | TRBV7-3 | NA | TGTGCCAGCAGCTTAAGTGAGGGCACTGAAGCTTTCTTT | CASSLSEGTEAFF
TRBJ2-7 | many | TRBV28 | NA | TGTGCCAGCAGTTTAGTAGGGGGGGCCTACGAGCAGTACTTC | CASSLVGGAYEQYF
TRBJ1-1 | many | TRBV6-1 | TRBD1 | TGTGCCAGTGATACGGGACAGGGGATTACTGAAGCTTTCTTT | CASDTGQGITEAFF
TRBJ2-5 | NA | TRBV20-1 | TRBD2 | TGCAGTGCTAGTCCCCTAGCGGGGGAGAGGGAGACCCAGTACTTC | CSASPLAGERETQYF
TRBJ2-1 | NA | TRBV30 | TRBD1 | TGTGCCTGGGCTCCGGGACAGGGGTACAATGAGCAGTTCTTC | CAWAPGQGYNEQFF
TRBJ2-7 | few | TRBV7-2 | NA | TGTGCCAGCAGCCTTTCACGAGCAGGGGAGCAGTACTTC | CASSLSRAGEQYF
TRBJ2-7 | NA | TRBV5-1 | NA | TGCGCCAGCAACTCGGGGCAGGTCGGGAGCTACGAGCAGTACTTC | CASNSGQVGSYEQYF
TRBJ1-3 | once | TRBV10-3 | TRBD1 | TGTGCCATCAGACCCACGGGACAGGGGGGAAACACCATATATTTT | CAIRPTGQGGNTIYF
TRBJ1-1 | many | TRBV12-3/TRBV12-4 | NA | TGTGCCAGCACCCCTCTACGTGGGACTGAAGCTTTCTTT | CASTPLRGTEAFF
TRBJ1-2 | many | TRBV27 | TRBD1 | TGTGCCAGCAGTCCCGGGGACAGGGCTGGCTACACCTTC | CASSPGDRAGYTF
TRBJ1-2 | many | TRBV20-1 | TRBD1 | TGCAGTGCTATCCCCCGGGACAGGGTTTCGGGCTATGGCTACACCTTC | CSAIPRDRVSGYGYTF
TRBJ1-1 | few | TRBV27 | TRBD1 | TGTGCCAGCAGTTTCCGGGACAGGGGGCGAAACACTGAAGCTTTCTTT | CASSFRDRGRNTEAFF
TRBJ2-7 | NA | TRBV14 | NA | TGTGCCAGCAGCCAAGGATCCAGTGCCTACGAGCAGTACTTC | CASSQGSSAYEQYF
TRBJ1-5 | NA | TRBV27 | TRBD1 | TGTGCCAGAAGTCAGGGGGGCGGCAATCAGCCCCAGCATTTT | CARSQGGGNQPQHF
TRBJ2-6 | NA | TRBV15 | NA | TGTGCCACCAGCCCAACGGGGCCCGGGGCCAACGTCCTGACTTTC | CATSPTGPGANVLTF
TRBJ1-4 | many | TRBV28 | NA | TGTGCCAGCAATTCAGGGTATGGTGAAAAACTGTTTTTT | CASNSGYGEKLFF
TRBJ2-7 | few | TRBV5-1 | NA | TGCGCCAGCAGCTTGCAGGTTGGGGGAGTGCACGAGCAGTACTTC | CASSLQVGGVHEQYF
TRBJ1-5 | NA | TRBV4-1 | NA | TGCGCCAGCAGCGACCAGGATGATCAGCCCCAGCATTTT | CASSDQDDQPQHF
TRBJ2-2 | NA | TRBV4-2 | NA | TGTGCCAGCAGCCAAGGGCAGGGGGGGAGCACCGGGGAGCTGTTTTTT | CASSQGQGGSTGELFF
TRBJ1-2 | NA | TRBV5-1 | TRBD1 | TGCGCCAGCAGCCCGGCGACAGGGGGAGGCTACACCTTC | CASSPATGGGYTF
TRBJ2-7 | few | TRBV6-1 | TRBD2 | TGTGCCAGCAGTCCAGAGGGACTAGCGGGAGTCTTTAAAGACGAGCAGTACTTC | CASSPEGLAGVFKDEQYF
TRBJ2-5 | many | TRBV7-2 | TRBD1 | TGTGCCAGCAGCGGTACAGGGGATGAGACCCAGTACTTC | CASSGTGDETQYF